The next 9 T cell receptor beta chains were all read from a single sample in a study of blood T cell repertoires in COVID-19. Some clones are missing from TCRdb's copy, which holds only in-frame ones; the method was immunoSEQ multiplex PCR. The sample holds 150,000 or so clones, around nine tenths seen once. Specimen: PBMCs or T cells enriched from blood (not recorded which). Receptors were obtained from a woman aged 25 to 39 with acute COVID-19.

CDR3 in amino acids: CASSRGLGRDTQYF. As DNA, the CDR3 is TGTGCCAGCAGCCGAGGACTAGGACGAGATACGCAGTATTTT. V gene TRBV3-1 (or the pseudogene TRBV3-2) combines with J gene TRBJ2-3; TRBD2 matches 7 bases. The CDR3 is 14 residues long. Germline V gene lookup returns CDR1 LGHDT and CDR2 YNNKEL (reference sequence). With 4 bases clipped from V and 5 bases from J, the junction kept 6 bases outside the gene matches.

This clone appeared a single time. J is TRBJ1-2 and V is TRBV2, with D possibly matching TRBD1 (6 bases). The CDR3 loop spans 13 amino acids. Germline assignment: CDR1 SNHLY and CDR2 FYNNEI. V dropped 7 bases and J dropped 3 bases, with 12 bases sitting between them. CDR3 loop: CASNLGGHYGYTF. CDR3 coding DNA: TGTGCCAGCAATCTGGGGGGGCACTATGGCTACACCTTC. Full variable domain (missing parts from reference TRBV2 and TRBJ1-2): EPEVTQTPSHQVTQMGQEVILRCVPISNHLYFYWYRQILGQKVEFLVSFYNNEISEKSEIFDDQFSVERPDGSNFTLKIRSTKLEDSAMYFCASNLGGHYGYTFGSGTRLTVV.

The rearrangement uses TRBV7-3 and TRBJ1-1; TRBD1 might be the D (5 bases). Germline V gene sequence: CDR1 SGHTA, CDR2 FQGTGA. CDR3 length: 16 residues. Trimming removed 6 bases from V and 0 bases from J, with 17 bases in between. The CDR3 sequence: CASRLSVGHLNTEAFF. CDR3 coding DNA: TGTGCCAGCAGGTTATCCGTCGGACACTTGAACACTGAAGCTTTCTTT.

The chain carries TRBV19 and TRBJ1-5; possible D gene TRBD1, 6 bases. Germline V lookup: CDR1 LNHDA, CDR2 SQIVND (reference sequence). Trimming removed 7 bases from V and 5 bases from J, with 12 bases in between. The CDR3 runs 13 residues. The CDR3 coding sequence is TGTGCCAGTACCAGGGACACCTATCAGCCCCAGCATTTT. Translating gives CASTRDTYQPQHF.

The chain joins TRBV19 to TRBJ1-1, with 7 bases matching TRBD1. Germline values: CDR1 LNHDA, CDR2 SQIVND (reference sequence). The CDR3 has 15 residues. Unmatched junction bases numbered 6, after V lost 4 bases and J lost 1 base. The CDR3 reads CASSRGDRENTEAFF. As DNA, the CDR3 is TGTGCCAGTAGTAGGGGCGACAGGGAGAACACTGAAGCTTTCTTT.

The V and J genes are TRBV5-1 and TRBJ2-1; 7 bases agree with TRBD1. V dropped 5 bases and J dropped 6; count of bases not matched to a gene: 5. The CDR3 has 13 residues. The germline CDR1 and CDR2 sequences are SGHRS and YFSETQ. The CDR3 reads CASSRGPSNEQFF. Here the CDR3 DNA reads TGCGCCAGCAGTAGGGGGCCCTCCAATGAGCAGTTCTTC.

This clone was recorded a few times. The chain carries TRBV4-1 and TRBJ2-7; a possible D gene is TRBD1 (6 bases). The CDR3 is 14 residues long. Germline lookup yields CDR1 MGHRA and CDR2 YSYEKL. V lost 3 bases and J lost 5, with 14 bases in between. The chain's CDR3 is CASSQTQGSHEQYF. The CDR3 DNA reads as TGCGCCAGCAGCCAGACACAGGGTTCCCACGAGCAGTACTTC.

The chain links TRBV15 to TRBJ2-5; 9 bases match TRBD1. The germline CDR1 and CDR2 sequences are LNHNV and YYDKDF (reference sequence). The ends lost 5 bases at V and 5 bases at J; junction bases unmatched: 6. The CDR3 runs to 14 residues. The CDR3 here is CATSARQGGETQYF. CDR3 sequence (DNA): TGTGCCACCAGCGCAAGACAGGGGGGGGAGACCCAGTACTTC.

This clone appeared a single time. The V and J genes are TRBV10-3 and TRBJ1-2; D possibly corresponds to TRBD1 (6 bases). Deletions cut 0 bases from V and 5 bases from J, with 10 bases between. This CDR3 comprises 14 residues. Germline lookup yields CDR1 ENHRY and CDR2 SYGVKD. CDR3 protein: CAISESTGPYGYTF. Written as DNA, the CDR3 is TGTGCCATCAGTGAGTCGACAGGCCCTTATGGCTACACCTTC.